What follows is one TCR beta chain and its context. Its antigen is not identified. This entry belongs to a study of neurological immune-mediated disorders. Study-level findings and limits: Whereas HTLV-1-associated myelopathy showed the most TCR clonal expansion, multiple sclerosis showed the least, with levels below those of healthy controls.

V gave up 2 bases and J gave up 2 bases; unmatched junction bases: 9. The length of the CDR3 is 18 residues. Germline V gene lookup returns CDR1 SGHTA and CDR2 FQGNSA. Time point: longitudinal time-point 1 (baseline). The unsorted libraries originated from 2 million PBMCs that had been stored at -80 C. Each CDR3 protein is one row after TCRdb ran MiXCR on the 5' RACE reads. Of about 49,000 distinct CDR3 sequences in the sample, 9% to 10% were seen once. The clonotype comes from a middle-aged woman in good health. The material sequenced was PBMCs. This chain connects TRBV7-2 to TRBJ1-1, with TRBD1 matching 12 bases. The CDR3 DNA reads TGTGCCAGCAGCTTATCGGGACAGGGGGCGAGGTTAAACACTGAAGCTTTCTTT. Protein: CASSLSGQGARLNTEAFF.